This record concerns one T cell receptor beta chain sequence. In this sample, this clonotype turned up many times. No antigen is known for it. One end of the junction does not line up with germline, which may come from a read error. In the germline V gene, CDR1 corresponds to SGHTS and CDR2 to YDEGEE. Taken from cysteine to phenylalanine, the CDR3 has 15 residues. Solely the CDR3 DNA is kept, with 45 bases framed from the first base. Library construction relied on PCR. Instrument used: NextSeq 500. Bulk TCR libraries were prepared as previously described, using TCR primers listed in Table S5. Purification of total RNA was performed with the Qiagen AllPrep DNA/RNA kit. Before analysis, reads from multiple sequencing runs of the same library were pooled. Turning to the authors' computational methods: Reads were retained only if their TCR constant sequence matched exactly, and those retained reads were trimmed to 150 nt and grouped according to their 12-nt molecular barcodes. Reads within each barcode group were sub-clustered using a 15% Levenshtein threshold, and quality-weighted consensus sequences were constructed for each RNA molecule. Non-functional sequences were filtered out, along with any lower-count sequence sitting one edit away from another sequence. Barcode sub-clusters with fewer than 20% of the maximum read count were removed, based on fitting two negative binomial distributions. The public reads were run again by TCRdb, first through fastp at Q25 and then through MiXCR, and only productive beta chains were kept. Under each unique CDR3 protein, matching rows form one entry showing the most common genes and DNA. In this record, the V and J calls reflect TCRdb's handling and not the investigators' own analysis. This sample holds about 86,000 distinct CDR3 sequences; 20% to 25% were observed only once. Of the sample, less than 0.85% is held by the ten largest clones.

This sample was taken from a study of molecular identifiers for immune sequencing clone quantification (dated by TCRdb to the late 2010s). In the study overall: For a replicate experiment, RNA from 20,000 or 100,000 naive CD8 T cells was divided into five aliquots, of which four were sequenced. This methods study benchmarked molecular-identifier clustering-based TCR repertoire sequencing (MIDCIRS) and TCR RNA copy counting, using CD8 T cells to do so.

Libraries of naive CD8 T cells were built from anywhere between about 20,000 and 1,000,000 sorted cells, with 10%, 30% or 50% of the purified RNA used. Naive CD8 T cells, defined as CD8+CD4-CCR7+CD45RA+, were FACS-sorted into RLT Plus buffer on a BD FACSAria II. To test detection sensitivity, Jurkat RNA equivalent to more than 9 TCR copies was spiked into samples of about 20,000-1,100,000 naive CD8 T cells. Enrichment of CD8 T cells was performed with RosetteSep CD8+ T Cell Enrichment Cocktail and Ficoll-Paque, after which ACK red cell lysis was carried out. What the work shows at the level of the full study, not this receptor alone: Modeling gave about 3.2 recovered TCR RNA copies per cell versus 7.5 to 10 by digital PCR, implying approximately 30% capture efficiency. When barcode sub-clustering was omitted, TCR diversity was inflated by chimeric consensus sequences, with chimeras reaching as high as 47%. In CMV-specific effector cells, over 99% of molecules were held by clones above 20 RNA copies, whereas under 1% of molecules were held by such clones in naive cells. Spiked-in Jurkat TCR RNA (roughly 10 copies' worth), which is not part of the donor repertoire, was contained in the naive libraries. The sizes of highly expanded clones could end up underestimated when identical TCR molecules share a barcode. Spiked-in Jurkat TCR RNA equal to a single cell's worth was reported to be detectable even within 1,100,000 naive CD8 T cells.

The rearrangement joined TRBV5-8 to TRBJ2-5; a confident D gene designation cannot be given. The TCR comes from a human donor in good health. Some libraries in this study had Jurkat cell RNA spiked in. The sample consisted of naive CD8+ T cells from blood, with Jurkat cell RNA spiked in. The cell subset or site label on this specimen signifies: FACS-sorted CD8+CD4-CCR7+CD45RA+ naive T cells. The CDR3: CASSPTTGPRDTQCF. The nucleotide sequence is given as TGTGCCAGCTCTCCAACGACTGGGCCCAGAGACACCCAGTGCTTT.